This T cell receptor beta chain came from a study of blood T cells in healthy people across ages. This clonotype was detected only a few times. No antigen is known for it. Together with a sample-barcoded 5' primer, a J-beta primer mix was included in a second PCR lasting about 6 to 11 cycles. Each CDR3 protein gets one entry after TCRdb re-called the 5' RACE reads with MiXCR. The table has more than 1.4 million distinct CDR3 sequences, roughly 45% seen once. Findings and caveats of the study: Percentage of naive T cells showed a strong correlation with TCR beta diversity. It was the long-lived donors that had more naive CD4+ cells and higher diversity than aged donors.

This CDR3 region has 17 residues. The V end was cut by 4 bases, the J end by 4 bases, with 20 bases between. The sequenced sample consisted of blood. The TCR comes from a woman aged 18 to 35 in good health. J is TRBJ1-5 and V is TRBV12-3 or TRBV12-4; D is possibly TRBD1 (6 bases). The CDR3 DNA reads as TGTGCCAGCAGTTCCGAGGGGGATCAGTGGCGGAATCAGCCCCAGCATTTT. It codes for CASSSEGDQWRNQPQHF.